The sequence of this T cell receptor beta chain was determined in a study of a mutant IDH1 vaccine in newly diagnosed glioma. As to time point: week 5, during vaccination. One vaccine dose held 300 ug of mutant IDH1 20-mer peptide and came with topical imiquimod. TCRdb keeps only in-frame clones here, not all; method: immunoSEQ multiplex PCR. The sample lists tens of thousands of clones, around 80% occurring once. The V end was cut by 0 bases, the J end by 2 bases, with 10 bases between. The CDR3 runs to 15 residues. The germline CDR1 and CDR2 sequences are MGHRA and YSYEKL. In regard to this clone: Antigen: not known.

The TCR was taken from a woman aged 45-59 years with glioma. The sequenced sample was PBMCs, obtained from a glioma patient whose treatment included an IDH1 peptide vaccine. This chain joins TRBV4-1 and TRBJ2-5; perhaps TRBD2 as D (6 bases). DNA for the CDR3: TGCGCCAGCAGCCAAGAGGTCCTAGCGCAAGAGACCCAGTACTTC. As protein: CASSQEVLAQETQYF.